These 26 T cell receptor beta chains came from one sample sequenced in a study of blood T cell repertoires in COVID-19. The data were produced by immunoSEQ multiplex PCR, yet TCRdb's version contains in-frame clones alone and is incomplete. The sample lists around 440,000 clones, 70% to 90% occurring once. The specimen was peripheral blood. These receptors were collected from a woman aged 45-65 years with COVID-19, enrolled during active disease.

This chain uses TRBV7-9 with TRBJ1-6; D is uncertain. The CDR3 extends over 17 amino acids. Germline values: CDR1 SEHNR, CDR2 FQNEAQ (reference sequence). Trimming took off 1 base at V and 0 bases at J, with 10 bases between the two ends. The CDR3 coding sequence is TGTGCCAGCAGCTTAGTGGGCGACTACTCCTATAATTCACCCCTCCACTTT. Translating it yields CASSLVGDYSYNSPLHF.

The chain combines TRBV19 with TRBJ1-4; D perhaps matches TRBD1 (5 bases). Trimming took off 6 bases at V and 6 bases at J, with 11 bases between the two ends. Germline CDR1 is LNHDA and CDR2 is SQIVND (reference sequence). The CDR3 is 13 residues long. CDR3 DNA sequence: TGTGCCAGTAGATCCGGGGGATATGAAAAACTGTTTTTT. Protein: CASRSGGYEKLFF.

The rearrangement joins TRBV6-5 to TRBJ2-7, with unresolved D. Trimming shortened V by 8 bases and J by 6 bases, and 17 bases separated the two germline ends. In germline, CDR1 is MNHEY, CDR2 SVGAGI. This CDR3 has 13 amino acids. The chain's CDR3 is CASRTVSPSEQYF. CDR3 sequence (DNA): TGTGCCAGCCGTACTGTGTCCCCGTCCGAGCAGTACTTC.

This chain links TRBV20-1 with TRBJ1-1; TRBD1 is a possible D gene (5 bases). The CDR3 is 11 amino acids. Germline V CDR1 and CDR2: DFQATT, SNEGSKA (reference sequence). The DNA for the CDR3 is TGCAGCGCGAAGGGGTTGACTGAAGCTTTCTTT. Translating it yields CSAKGLTEAFF.

The chain is built from TRBV5-8 and TRBJ1-6; a weak D match, TRBD1 (6 bases). Looked up from germline, CDR1 is SGHTS and CDR2 is YDEGEE. With 1 base removed from V and 7 bases from J, the gap between germline ends came to 18 bases. The CDR3 loop spans 17 amino acids. This chain's CDR3 is CASSLRQGSYWNSPLHF. In DNA form, the CDR3 reads TGTGCCAGCAGCTTGCGGCAGGGGAGTTATTGGAATTCACCCCTCCACTTT.

The gene calls are TRBV30 and TRBJ1-1, with 8 positions matching TRBD1. Germline V gives CDR1 GTSNPN, CDR2 SVGIG (reference sequence). CDR3 length: 13 amino acids. J gave up 7 bases and V 1 base, and 5 bases lay outside the gene matches. CDR3 DNA sequence: TGTGCCTGGAGTGGCGACAGGGGCGATGAAGCTTTCTTT. Translated: CAWSGDRGDEAFF.

This chain links TRBV2 with TRBJ1-2; D is undetermined. The CDR3 sequence is 11 residues long. CDR1 is SNHLY, CDR2 FYNNEI, per germline. V was shortened by 5 bases and J by 4 bases, with 5 bases between the two germline ends. Here the CDR3 reads CASSYFYGYTF. In DNA form, the CDR3 reads TGTGCCAGCAGTTACTTCTATGGCTACACCTTC.

A single count supports this clone. CDR3 amino acids: CASSEPGLDNEKLFF. The CDR3 nucleotides are TGTGCCAGCAGTGAACCGGGGTTAGATAATGAAAAACTGTTTTTT. The rearrangement joins TRBV6-1 to TRBJ1-4; D is undetermined. The V end lost 2 bases, the J end lost 4 bases, and 11 bases lay between the germline ends. The germline gives CDR1 MNHNS, CDR2 SASEGT. This CDR3 contains 15 residues.

This rearrangement joins TRBV29-1 to TRBJ1-1; tentatively, D is TRBD1 (5 bases). V was shortened by 4 bases and J by 1 base, with 13 bases between the two germline ends. Germline V gene lookup returns CDR1 SQVTM and CDR2 ANQGSEA. This CDR3 is 14 amino acids long. CDR3: CSVGPGSRNTEAFF. CDR3 sequence (DNA): TGCAGCGTTGGTCCAGGGTCAAGGAACACTGAAGCTTTCTTT.

The V gene is TRBV30, the J gene TRBJ2-1; TRBD1 might be the D (6 bases). V was clipped by 2 bases and J by 0 bases, with 11 bases between them. The CDR3 has 15 amino acids. CDR1 and CDR2 (germline): GTSNPN, SVGIG (reference sequence). The CDR3 DNA is TGTGCCTGGAGTAGGGGGTGGAGCTCCTACAATGAGCAGTTCTTC. Its translation: CAWSRGWSSYNEQFF.

The V and J genes are TRBV6-6 and TRBJ1-4; tentative D call: TRBD1 (6 bases). V was trimmed by 10 bases and J by 7 bases, leaving 13 bases between them. The CDR3 covers 12 residues. CDR1 and CDR2 (germline): MNHNY, SVGAGI (reference sequence). The CDR3 sequence: CATGTGSEKLFF. As DNA, the CDR3 is TGTGCCACAGGCACAGGGAGTGAAAAACTGTTTTTT.

The chain couples TRBV5-1 to TRBJ1-2; no definite D call. Germline V gene lookup returns CDR1 SGHRS and CDR2 YFSETQ. With 0 bases removed from V and 7 bases from J, the gap between germline ends came to 10 bases. The CDR3 spans 13 residues. CDR3 in amino acids: CASSLEGAVGYTF. CDR3 nucleotide sequence: TGCGCCAGCAGCTTGGAGGGAGCAGTTGGCTACACCTTC. Variable domain in full (rest from reference TRBV5-1 and TRBJ1-2): KAGVTQTPRYLIKTRGQQVTLSCSPISGHRSVSWYQQTPGQGLQFLFEYFSETQRNKGNFPGRFSGRQFSNSRSEMNVSTLELGDSALYLCASSLEGAVGYTFGSGTRLTVV.

This clone was seen only once. The chain links TRBV7-9 to TRBJ2-7; 10 positions agree with TRBD2. J was trimmed by 0 bases and V by 5 bases; bases with no gene match: 7. The CDR3 is made up of 16 amino acids. CDR1 and CDR2 from the germline V gene are SEHNR and FQNEAQ (reference sequence). The CDR3, as DNA: TGTGCCAGCAGCCAAACTAGCGGGGTCTCCTCCTACGAGCAGTACTTC. Translation gives CASSQTSGVSSYEQYF.

This clone was seen just once. The DNA of the CDR3 is TGTGCCCTACTTGCGGGGGGCAATGGCTACACCTTC. Protein sequence: CALLAGGNGYTF. The gene calls are TRBV30 and TRBJ1-2, with D perhaps matching TRBD1 (6 bases). The CDR3 runs 12 residues. Germline V gives CDR1 GTSNPN, CDR2 SVGIG (reference sequence). The germline V and J ends were trimmed by 8 bases and 6 bases, with 16 bases remaining between them.

DNA for the CDR3: TGTGCCAGTAGTATAGCCGAGGGAAGGCCAGGCTACACCTTC. This gives the protein CASSIAEGRPGYTF. The chain has TRBV19 and TRBJ1-2; D is unclear. The germline gives CDR1 LNHDA, CDR2 SQIVND (reference sequence). V lost 1 base, J lost 8 bases, and 14 bases lay in between. This CDR3 has 14 residues.

On this clone: Other DNA variants within this sample encode the same CDR3. The J gene is TRBJ1-1, the V gene TRBV30; 10 bases fit TRBD1. V was clipped by 5 bases and J by 5 bases; unmatched bases: 2. CDR1 GTSNPN and CDR2 SVGIG come from the germline V gene (reference sequence). This CDR3 has 12 amino acids. CDR3 nucleotide sequence: TGTGCCTGGGACAGGGGGCGGACTGAAGCTTTCTTT. This translates into CAWDRGRTEAFF.

This clone was picked up a small number of times. This rearrangement joins TRBV7-9 to TRBJ1-1; D is undetermined. The V gene lost 2 bases and the J gene lost 0 bases, with 4 bases spanning the gap. CDR1 SEHNR and CDR2 FQNEAQ come from the germline V gene (reference sequence). CDR3 length: 13 residues. The CDR3 DNA sequence: TGTGCCAGCAGCTTACGTTTGAACACTGAAGCTTTCTTT. It yields the protein CASSLRLNTEAFF.

The chain has TRBV7-9 and TRBJ1-1; the D gene is possibly TRBD1 (5 bases). The CDR3 consists of 14 residues. V was clipped by 3 bases and J by 1 base, with 9 bases between them. Germline loops: CDR1 SEHNR, CDR2 FQNEAQ (reference sequence). The CDR3 nucleotides read TGTGCCAGCAGCTTCCTAAGGGGGAACACTGAAGCTTTCTTT. Residues: CASSFLRGNTEAFF. The full variable domain, rest sourced from reference TRBV7-9 and TRBJ1-1, is DTGVSQNPRHKITKRGQNVTFRCDPISEHNRLYWYRQTLGQGPEFLTYFQNEAQLEKSRLLSDRFSAERPKGSFSTLEIQRTEQGDSAMYLCASSFLRGNTEAFFGQGTRLTVV.

This chain joins TRBV7-9 and TRBJ2-1; 7 bases are a match to TRBD1. V lost 5 bases, J lost 5 bases, and 9 bases stayed unmatched. The CDR3 is made up of 15 amino acids. CDR1 and CDR2 from the germline V gene are SEHNR and FQNEAQ (reference sequence). The CDR3 reads CASSIDRVPNNEQFF. The DNA for the CDR3 is TGTGCCAGCAGCATTGACAGGGTCCCCAACAATGAGCAGTTCTTC.

Of note for this clone: One junction end disagrees with the germline gene, perhaps due to a read error. The chain carries TRBV6-5 and TRBJ1-1, with D unclear. Germline assignment: CDR1 MNHEY and CDR2 SVGAGI. CDR3 size: 15 residues. The CDR3: CASTYWQELNTEAFF. The CDR3 DNA follows: TGTGCCAGCACTTACTGGCAGGAACTTAACACTGAAGCTTTCTTT.

The genes are TRBV2 and TRBJ1-5; D might be TRBD1 (6 bases). The CDR3 is 14 residues long. Germline CDR1 is SNHLY and CDR2 is FYNNEI. The V and J ends lost 3 bases and 6 bases respectively, with 12 bases between them. The CDR3 DNA is TGTGCCAGCAGTGAGGGTAGAGGGGGTCAGCCCCAGCATTTT. This codes for CASSEGRGGQPQHF. Full variable domain (rest looked up from reference TRBV2 and TRBJ1-5): EPEVTQTPSHQVTQMGQEVILRCVPISNHLYFYWYRQILGQKVEFLVSFYNNEISEKSEIFDDQFSVERPDGSNFTLKIRSTKLEDSAMYFCASSEGRGGQPQHFGDGTRLSIL.

The V call is TRBV4-2, the J call TRBJ2-1; maybe TRBD2 (5 bases). CDR1 is LGHNA and CDR2 is YNFKEQ in the germline V gene. The CDR3 covers 14 residues. V was shortened by 1 base and J by 12 bases, with 16 bases between the two germline ends. The CDR3 loop is CASSQGEDGVAQFF. The DNA of the CDR3 is TGTGCCAGCAGCCAAGGCGAGGACGGGGTCGCGCAGTTCTTC.

This chain uses TRBV6-5 with TRBJ2-5; no firm D call. Germline V gene sequence: CDR1 MNHEY, CDR2 SVGAGI. The CDR3 consists of 13 residues. Between the trimmed V and J ends, which lost 0 bases and 4 bases, there was a span of 6 bases. Written as DNA, the CDR3 is TGTGCCAGCAGTTACTCGTCCTCAGAGACCCAGTACTTC. Translating it yields CASSYSSSETQYF.

The chain carries TRBV7-2 and TRBJ2-1, with 7 positions matching TRBD2. The CDR3 covers 15 residues. The J segment lost 0 bases and the V segment lost 5 bases, leaving 4 bases of the junction unmatched. In germline, CDR1 is SGHTA, CDR2 FQGNSA. The CDR3 bases are TGTGCCAGCAGCCCGGGGGGACTCTCCTACAATGAGCAGTTCTTC. Its translation is CASSPGGLSYNEQFF.

V gene TRBV12-3 or TRBV12-4 combines with J gene TRBJ1-1; D is possibly TRBD1 (5 bases). Trimming stripped 5 bases from V and 10 bases from J, with 17 bases between. This CDR3 is built from 13 residues. CDR3: CASSQGAVLGAFF. The CDR3 bases are TGTGCCAGCAGTCAAGGGGCCGTCTTAGGAGCTTTCTTT.

The V gene is TRBV6-1, the J gene TRBJ2-2; TRBD1 matches at 7 bases. V dropped 11 bases and J dropped 1; count of bases not matched to a gene: 7. This CDR3 has 14 amino acids. Germline-derived CDR1 and CDR2 are MNHNS and SASEGT. The CDR3 reads CAATRTGNTGELFF. CDR3 coding DNA: TGTGCCGCCACCCGGACAGGGAACACCGGGGAGCTGTTTTTT.